These 3 T cell receptor beta chains came from one sample sequenced in a study of blood T cell repertoires in COVID-19. TCRdb's copy holds only in-frame clones and misses some; the assay was immunoSEQ multiplex PCR. The data hold 490,000 or so clones, with 88% observed a single time. The sample taken for sequencing was PBMCs or T cells enriched from blood (not recorded which). Receptors originate from a woman between 40 and 55 years old who had recovered from COVID-19.

This rearrangement joins TRBV6-2 or TRBV6-3 to TRBJ1-5; tentatively, D is TRBD1 (5 bases). Deletions cut 2 bases from V and 2 bases from J, with 13 bases between. The CDR3 extends over 16 amino acids. Germline V CDR1 and CDR2: MNHEY, SVGEGT. CDR3 region: CASSYERTQGNQPQHF. The CDR3 coding sequence is TGTGCCAGCAGTTACGAGAGGACACAAGGCAATCAGCCCCAGCATTTT.

The rearrangement joins TRBV19 to TRBJ2-1, with a weak D call TRBD2 (6 bases). This CDR3 region has 15 residues. The germline CDR1 and CDR2 sequences are LNHDA and SQIVND (reference sequence). V shed 7 bases and J shed 2 bases, with 15 bases lying between them. CDR3 loop: CASKPAAGPYNEQFF. CDR3 sequence (DNA): TGTGCCAGTAAGCCGGCTGCGGGGCCCTACAATGAGCAGTTCTTC.

V usage is TRBV9 and J usage is TRBJ1-3; 9 bases map to TRBD1. After removal of 3 bases from V and 0 bases from J, the junction contained 4 bases not matched to a gene. Germline V gene lookup returns CDR1 SGDLS and CDR2 YYNGEE. The CDR3 is made up of 16 amino acids. This chain's CDR3 is CASSAGQGFSGNTIYF. For the CDR3, the DNA is TGTGCCAGCAGCGCGGGACAGGGTTTCTCTGGAAACACCATATATTTT.